The clone carrying this T cell receptor beta chain was observed a handful of times. Germline V gene data show CDR1 as SGHVS and CDR2 as FNYEAQ. V lost 1 base to trimming and J lost 2 bases, with 11 bases between them. The CDR3 runs to 15 residues. These data come from a study of control samples from healthy donors and cancer patients. TCRdb keeps only in-frame clones here, not all; method: immunoSEQ multiplex PCR. The profile shows 150,000 to 200,000 clones, about 94% of them singletons. V and J are TRBV7-6 and TRBJ1-1, with D possibly being TRBD1 (6 bases). This clonotype was sampled from a woman aged 40 to 50 in good health. The sample was blood. The CDR3 loop reads CASSLGGGLNTEAFF. DNA for the CDR3: TGTGCCAGCAGCTTAGGAGGGGGGCTTAACACTGAAGCTTTCTTT. Using reference TRBV7-6 and TRBJ1-1 for the parts outside the CDR3, the full variable domain is GAGVSQSPRYKVTKRGQDVALRCDPISGHVSLYWYRQALGQGPEFLTYFNYEAQQDKSGLPNDRFSAERPEGSISTLTIQRTEQRDSAMYRCASSLGGGLNTEAFFGQGTRLTVV.